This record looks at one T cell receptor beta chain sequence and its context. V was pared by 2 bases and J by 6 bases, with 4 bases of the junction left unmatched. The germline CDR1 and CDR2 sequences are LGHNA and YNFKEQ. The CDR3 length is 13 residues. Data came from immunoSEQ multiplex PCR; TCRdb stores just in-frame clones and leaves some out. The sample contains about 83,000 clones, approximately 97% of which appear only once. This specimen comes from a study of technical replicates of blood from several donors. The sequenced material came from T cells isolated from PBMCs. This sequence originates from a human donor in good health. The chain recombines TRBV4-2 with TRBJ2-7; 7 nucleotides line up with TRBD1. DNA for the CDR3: TGTGCCAGCAGCCAAACCAGGGGGAGCGAGCAGTACTTC. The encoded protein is CASSQTRGSEQYF.